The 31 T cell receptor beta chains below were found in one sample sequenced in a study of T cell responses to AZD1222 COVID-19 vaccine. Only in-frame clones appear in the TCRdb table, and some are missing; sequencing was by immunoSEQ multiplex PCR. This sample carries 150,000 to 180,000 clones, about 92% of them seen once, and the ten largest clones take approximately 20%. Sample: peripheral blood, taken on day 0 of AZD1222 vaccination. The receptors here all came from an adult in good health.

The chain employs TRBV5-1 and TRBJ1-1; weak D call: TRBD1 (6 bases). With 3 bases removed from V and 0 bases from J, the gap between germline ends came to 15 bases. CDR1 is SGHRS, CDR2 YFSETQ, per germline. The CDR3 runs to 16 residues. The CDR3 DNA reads TGCGCCAGCAGCTCATGGGGCCAGGGGTTGAACACTGAAGCTTTCTTT. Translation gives CASSSWGQGLNTEAFF.

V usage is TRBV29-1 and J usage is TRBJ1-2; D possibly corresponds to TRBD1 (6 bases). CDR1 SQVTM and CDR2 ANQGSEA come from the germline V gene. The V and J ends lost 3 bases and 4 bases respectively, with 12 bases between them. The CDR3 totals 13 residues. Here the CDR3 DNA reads TGCAGCGTTGAGCAGGGGTTAGGCTATGGCTACACCTTC. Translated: CSVEQGLGYGYTF.

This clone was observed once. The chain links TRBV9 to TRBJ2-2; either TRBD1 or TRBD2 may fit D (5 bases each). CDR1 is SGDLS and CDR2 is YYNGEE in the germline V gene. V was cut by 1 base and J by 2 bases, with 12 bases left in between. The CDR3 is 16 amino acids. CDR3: CASSVHGTVNTGELFF. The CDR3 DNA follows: TGTGCCAGCAGCGTACACGGGACGGTCAACACCGGGGAGCTGTTTTTT.

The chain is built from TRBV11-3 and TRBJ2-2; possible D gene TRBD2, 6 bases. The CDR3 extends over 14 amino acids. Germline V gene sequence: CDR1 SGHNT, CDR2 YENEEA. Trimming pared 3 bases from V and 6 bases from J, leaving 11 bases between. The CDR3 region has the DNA TGTGCCAGCAGCTTCTTCCCGGGGGCCGGGGAGCTGTTTTTT. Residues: CASSFFPGAGELFF.

The CDR3 spells CASSSLRYGYTF. The CDR3 nucleotides read TGTGCCAGCAGCTCACTACGGTATGGCTACACCTTC. The V and J genes are TRBV7-2 and TRBJ1-2; D call uncertain. The V gene's germline CDR1 is SGHTA and CDR2 FQGNSA. V shed 4 bases and J shed 5 bases, with 8 bases lying between them. There are 12 residues in the CDR3.

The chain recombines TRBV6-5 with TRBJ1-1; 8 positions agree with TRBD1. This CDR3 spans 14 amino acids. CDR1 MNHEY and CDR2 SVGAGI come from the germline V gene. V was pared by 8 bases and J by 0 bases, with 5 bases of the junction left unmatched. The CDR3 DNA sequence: TGTGCCAGCCGACCGACAGGGGTGAACACTGAAGCTTTCTTT. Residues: CASRPTGVNTEAFF.

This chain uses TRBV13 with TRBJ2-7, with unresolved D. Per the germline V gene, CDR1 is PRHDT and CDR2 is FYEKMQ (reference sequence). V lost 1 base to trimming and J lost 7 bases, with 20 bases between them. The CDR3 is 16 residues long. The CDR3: CASSLDSPRNVREQYF. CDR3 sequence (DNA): TGTGCCAGCAGCTTAGATTCTCCGCGAAATGTGCGGGAGCAGTACTTC.

In nucleotides, the CDR3 is TGTGCCAGCAGTAACCAGGAATACTACGAGCAGTACTTC. It translates to CASSNQEYYEQYF. The chain couples TRBV6-2 or TRBV6-3 to TRBJ2-7; no reliable D call. The germline V and J ends were trimmed by 5 bases and 3 bases, with 11 bases remaining between them. CDR1 is MNHEY and CDR2 is SVGEGT in the germline V gene. The CDR3 contains 13 residues.

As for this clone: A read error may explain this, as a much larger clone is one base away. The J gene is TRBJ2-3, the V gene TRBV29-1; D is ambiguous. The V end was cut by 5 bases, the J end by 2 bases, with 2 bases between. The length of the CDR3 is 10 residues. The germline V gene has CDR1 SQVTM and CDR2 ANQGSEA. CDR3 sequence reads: CSVNTDTQYF. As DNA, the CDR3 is TGCAGCGTTAACACAGATACGCAGTATTTT.

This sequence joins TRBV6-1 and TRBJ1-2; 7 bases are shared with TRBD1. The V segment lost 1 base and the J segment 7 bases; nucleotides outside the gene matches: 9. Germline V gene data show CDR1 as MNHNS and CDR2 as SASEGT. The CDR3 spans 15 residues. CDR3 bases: TGTGCCAGCAGTGAAGGCCCTGACAGGGTGGGTGGCTACACCTTC. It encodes CASSEGPDRVGGYTF.

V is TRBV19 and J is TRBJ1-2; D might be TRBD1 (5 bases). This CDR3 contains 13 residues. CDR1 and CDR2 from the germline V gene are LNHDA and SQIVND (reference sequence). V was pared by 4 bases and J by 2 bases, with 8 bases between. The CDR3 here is CASSTQGNYGYTF. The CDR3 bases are TGTGCCAGTAGTACGCAGGGAAACTATGGCTACACCTTC. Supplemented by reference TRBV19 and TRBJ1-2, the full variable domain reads DGGITQSPKYLFRKEGQNVTLSCEQNLNHDAMYWYRQDPGQGLRLIYYSQIVNDFQKGDIAEGYSVSREKKESFPLTVTSAQKNPTAFYLCASSTQGNYGYTFGSGTRLTVV.

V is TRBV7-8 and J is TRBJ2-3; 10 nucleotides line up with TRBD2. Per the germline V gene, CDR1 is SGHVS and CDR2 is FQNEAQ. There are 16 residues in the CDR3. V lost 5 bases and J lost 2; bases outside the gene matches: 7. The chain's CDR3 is CASSATSGAPTDTQYF. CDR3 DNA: TGTGCCAGCAGCGCCACTAGCGGGGCCCCCACAGATACGCAGTATTTT.

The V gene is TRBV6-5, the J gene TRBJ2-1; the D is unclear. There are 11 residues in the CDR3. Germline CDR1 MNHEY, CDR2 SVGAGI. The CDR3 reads CAARASDEQFF. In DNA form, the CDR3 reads TGTGCGGCTAGGGCTAGTGATGAGCAGTTCTTC.

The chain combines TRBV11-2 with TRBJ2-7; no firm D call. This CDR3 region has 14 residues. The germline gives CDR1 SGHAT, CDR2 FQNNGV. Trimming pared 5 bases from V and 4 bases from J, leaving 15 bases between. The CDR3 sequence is CASSPPIRGYEQYF. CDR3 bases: TGTGCCAGCAGCCCCCCAATCCGCGGTTACGAGCAGTACTTC.

The CDR3 coding sequence is TGCGCCAGCAGCTCCGCCGGGACTAGCGGGGATACGCAGTATTTT. Protein sequence: CASSSAGTSGDTQYF. V usage is TRBV5-1 and J usage is TRBJ2-3, with 12 bases aligning to TRBD2. The length of the CDR3 is 15 residues. Per the germline V gene, CDR1 is SGHRS and CDR2 is YFSETQ. V shed 3 bases, J shed 6 bases, and the junction held 5 bases outside the gene matches.

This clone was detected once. CDR3: CASSLGAANTEAFF. The CDR3 nucleotides read TGTGCCAGCAGCTTAGGGGCGGCGAACACTGAAGCTTTCTTT. This chain links TRBV7-3 with TRBJ1-1, with D possibly matching TRBD1 (5 bases). V dropped 2 bases and J dropped 1 base, with 8 bases sitting between them. This CDR3 is 14 amino acids long. Germline CDR1 reads SGHTA; CDR2 reads FQGTGA.

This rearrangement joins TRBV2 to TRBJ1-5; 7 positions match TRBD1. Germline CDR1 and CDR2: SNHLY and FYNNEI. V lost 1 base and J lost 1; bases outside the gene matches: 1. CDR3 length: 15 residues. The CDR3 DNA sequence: TGTGCCAGCAGTGAAGACAGGGGCAGCAATCAGCCCCAGCATTTT. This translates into CASSEDRGSNQPQHF. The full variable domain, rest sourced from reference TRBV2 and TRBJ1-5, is EPEVTQTPSHQVTQMGQEVILRCVPISNHLYFYWYRQILGQKVEFLVSFYNNEISEKSEIFDDQFSVERPDGSNFTLKIRSTKLEDSAMYFCASSEDRGSNQPQHFGDGTRLSIL.

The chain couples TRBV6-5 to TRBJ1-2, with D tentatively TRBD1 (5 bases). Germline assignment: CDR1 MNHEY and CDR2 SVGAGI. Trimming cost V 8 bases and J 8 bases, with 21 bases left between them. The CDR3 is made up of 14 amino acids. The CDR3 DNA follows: TGTGCCAGCCGAGAAACCGGGACTCTAGGGGGCTACACCTTC. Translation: CASRETGTLGGYTF.

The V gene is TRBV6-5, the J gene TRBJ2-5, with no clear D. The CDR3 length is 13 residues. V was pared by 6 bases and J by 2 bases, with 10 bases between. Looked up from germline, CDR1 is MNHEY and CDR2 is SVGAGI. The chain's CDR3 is CASSDQAQETQYF. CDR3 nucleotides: TGTGCCAGCAGCGACCAGGCACAAGAGACCCAGTACTTC.

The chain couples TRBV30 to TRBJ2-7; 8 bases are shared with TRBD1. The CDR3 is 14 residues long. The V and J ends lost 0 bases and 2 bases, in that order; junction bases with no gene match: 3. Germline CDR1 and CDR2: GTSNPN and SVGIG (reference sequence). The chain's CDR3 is CAWSVTGGPYEQYF. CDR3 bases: TGTGCCTGGAGTGTAACAGGGGGACCCTACGAGCAGTACTTC.

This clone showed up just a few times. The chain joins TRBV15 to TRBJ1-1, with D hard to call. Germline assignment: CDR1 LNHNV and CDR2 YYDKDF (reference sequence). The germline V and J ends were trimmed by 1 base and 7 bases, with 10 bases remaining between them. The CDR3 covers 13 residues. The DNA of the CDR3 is TGTGCCACCAGCAGAGTCCGGGTTGGTGAAGCTTTCTTT. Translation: CATSRVRVGEAFF.

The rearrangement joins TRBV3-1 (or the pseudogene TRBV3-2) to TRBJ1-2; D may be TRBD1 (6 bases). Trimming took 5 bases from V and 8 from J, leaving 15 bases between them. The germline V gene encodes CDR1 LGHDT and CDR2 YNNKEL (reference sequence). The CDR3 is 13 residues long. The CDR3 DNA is TGTGCCAGCAGCATAAGCAGGGGCATGGGCTACACCTTC. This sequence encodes CASSISRGMGYTF.

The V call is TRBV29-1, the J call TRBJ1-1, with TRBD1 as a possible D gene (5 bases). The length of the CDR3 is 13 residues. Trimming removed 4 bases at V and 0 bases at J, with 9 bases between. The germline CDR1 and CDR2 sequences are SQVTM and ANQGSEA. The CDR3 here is CSVGQIMNTEAFF. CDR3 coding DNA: TGCAGCGTTGGACAGATCATGAACACTGAAGCTTTCTTT. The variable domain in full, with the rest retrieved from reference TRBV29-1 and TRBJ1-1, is SAVISQKPSRDICQRGTSLTIQCQVDSQVTMMFWYRQQPGQSLTLIATANQGSEATYESGFVIDKFPISRPNLTFSTLTVSNMSPEDSSIYLCSVGQIMNTEAFFGQGTRLTVV.

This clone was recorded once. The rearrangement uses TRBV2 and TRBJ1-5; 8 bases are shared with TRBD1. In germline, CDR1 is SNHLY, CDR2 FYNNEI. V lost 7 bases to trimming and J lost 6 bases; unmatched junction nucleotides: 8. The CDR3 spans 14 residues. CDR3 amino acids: CASKDRAPGQPQHF. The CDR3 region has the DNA TGTGCCAGCAAGGACAGGGCCCCGGGTCAGCCCCAGCATTTT.

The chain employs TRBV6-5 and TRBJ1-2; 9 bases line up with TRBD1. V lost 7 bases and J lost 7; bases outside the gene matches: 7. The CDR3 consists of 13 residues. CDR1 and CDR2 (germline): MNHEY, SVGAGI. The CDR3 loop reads CASTGDRVGGYTF. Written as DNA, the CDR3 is TGTGCCAGCACCGGGGACAGGGTGGGTGGCTACACCTTC.

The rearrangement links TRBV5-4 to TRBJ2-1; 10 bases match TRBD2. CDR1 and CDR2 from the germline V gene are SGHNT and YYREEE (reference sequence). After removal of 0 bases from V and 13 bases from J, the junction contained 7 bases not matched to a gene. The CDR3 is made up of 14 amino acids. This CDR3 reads CASSLGASGRSQFF. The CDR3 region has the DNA TGTGCCAGCAGCTTGGGGGCTAGCGGGAGAAGTCAGTTCTTC.

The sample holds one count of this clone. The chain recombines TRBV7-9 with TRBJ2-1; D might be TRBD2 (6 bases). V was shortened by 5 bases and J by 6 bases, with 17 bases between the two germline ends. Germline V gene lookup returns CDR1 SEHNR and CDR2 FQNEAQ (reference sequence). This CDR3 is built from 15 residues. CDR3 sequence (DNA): TGTGCCAGCAGCCTGGAGGCGGGGAATCTCAATGAGCAGTTCTTC. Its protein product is CASSLEAGNLNEQFF.

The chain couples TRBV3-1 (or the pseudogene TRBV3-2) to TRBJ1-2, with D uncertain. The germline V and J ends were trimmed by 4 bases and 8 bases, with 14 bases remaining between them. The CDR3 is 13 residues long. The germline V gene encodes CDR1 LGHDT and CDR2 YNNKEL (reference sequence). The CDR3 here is CASSPKGTGGYTF. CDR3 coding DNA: TGTGCCAGCAGCCCCAAGGGAACGGGCGGCTACACCTTC.

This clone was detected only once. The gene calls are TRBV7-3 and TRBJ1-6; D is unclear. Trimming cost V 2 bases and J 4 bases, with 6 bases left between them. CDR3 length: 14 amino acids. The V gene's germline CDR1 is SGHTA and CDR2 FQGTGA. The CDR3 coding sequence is TGTGCCAGCAGCTTACAAGGGTATAATTCACCCCTCCACTTT. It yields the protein CASSLQGYNSPLHF.

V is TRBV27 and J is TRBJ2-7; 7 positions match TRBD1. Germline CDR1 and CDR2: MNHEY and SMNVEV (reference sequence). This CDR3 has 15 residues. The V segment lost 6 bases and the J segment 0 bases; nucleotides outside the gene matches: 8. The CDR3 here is CASREIQGISYEQYF. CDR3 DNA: TGTGCCAGCAGGGAAATACAGGGGATCTCCTACGAGCAGTACTTC.

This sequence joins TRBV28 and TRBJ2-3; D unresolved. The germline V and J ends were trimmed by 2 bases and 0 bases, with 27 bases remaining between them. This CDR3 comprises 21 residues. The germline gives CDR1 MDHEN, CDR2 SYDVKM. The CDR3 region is CASSLVFETAGPSSSTDTQYF. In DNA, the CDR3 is TGTGCCAGCAGTTTAGTATTTGAGACCGCCGGTCCTTCTTCTAGCACAGATACGCAGTATTTT.